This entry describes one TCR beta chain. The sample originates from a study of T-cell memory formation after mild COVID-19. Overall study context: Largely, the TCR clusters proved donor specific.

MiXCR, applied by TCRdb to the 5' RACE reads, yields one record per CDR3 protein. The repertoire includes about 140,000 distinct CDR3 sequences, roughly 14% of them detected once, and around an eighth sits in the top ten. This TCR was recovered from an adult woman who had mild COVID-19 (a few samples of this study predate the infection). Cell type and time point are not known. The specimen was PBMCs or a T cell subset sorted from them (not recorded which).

CDR3 nucleotides: TGTGCCACCAGTAGGGCTGGTTCTAGCTCCTACGAGCAGTACTTC. This sequence encodes CATSRAGSSSYEQYF. J is TRBJ2-7 and V is TRBV24-1, with no clear D. The V end was cut by 6 bases, the J end by 0 bases, with 14 bases between. The CDR3 runs to 15 residues. CDR1 KGHDR and CDR2 SFDVKD come from the germline V gene.